This is a list of T cell receptor beta chains from one sample in a study of T cells after yellow fever vaccination. TCRdb reanalysed the 5' RACE reads using MiXCR and keeps one entry per CDR3 protein. The data show roughly 160,000 distinct CDR3 sequences, almost 7% seen once. The specimen comprised CD4+ T cells sorted from PBMCs, sampled less than 6 days after the first yellow fever vaccination. These receptor sequences come from a young man who received the YFV17D yellow fever vaccine. Both conserved end residues are part of each CDR3. Fields, in order: D gene, V gene, clone size, J gene, CDR3 protein, CDR3 DNA. A D gene is named only where the DNA matches it firmly. Clone size is stated in some rows and not others, as once, few, many or a class when expanded.

>NA|TRBV4-1|many|TRBJ1-5
CASSPTQGRQPQHF
TGCGCCAGCAGCCCGACACAGGGACGTCAGCCCCAGCATTTT
>NA|TRBV6-2/TRBV6-3|many|TRBJ1-1
CASSSMWAEAFF
TGTGCCAGCAGTTCAATGTGGGCTGAAGCTTTCTTT
>NA|TRBV7-7|few|TRBJ2-3
CASSLDNTDTQYF
TGTGCTAGCAGCTTAGACAACACAGATACGCAGTATTTT
>TRBD1|TRBV11-3|NA|TRBJ1-4
CASSLVFPGQGWGEKLFF
TGTGCCAGCAGCTTAGTATTCCCGGGACAGGGCTGGGGTGAAAAACTGTTTTTT
>TRBD1|TRBV15|NA|TRBJ1-1
CATSRVRDSVNTEAFF
TGTGCCACCAGCAGAGTCAGGGACAGTGTGAACACTGAAGCTTTCTTT
>TRBD1|TRBV4-3|many|TRBJ2-2
CASSQEGQGASGELFF
TGCGCCAGCAGCCAAGAAGGCCAGGGGGCCTCCGGGGAGCTGTTTTTT
>NA|TRBV5-1|many|TRBJ1-1
CASSARGAISEAFF
TGCGCCAGCAGCGCCCGGGGGGCGATTTCTGAAGCTTTCTTT
>NA|TRBV5-1|many|TRBJ1-1
CASRSEGGEAFF
TGCGCCAGCAGATCAGAGGGGGGTGAAGCTTTCTTT
>TRBD1|TRBV19|many|TRBJ2-1
CASSLRDRDNEQFF
TGTGCCAGTAGTCTCCGGGACAGAGACAATGAGCAGTTCTTC
>NA|TRBV19|many|TRBJ1-1
CASTKEGNTEAFF
TGTGCCAGTACTAAGGAGGGAAACACTGAAGCTTTCTTT
>TRBD1|TRBV20-1|many|TRBJ2-2
CSARDLMGQGTNTGELFF
TGCAGTGCTAGAGATCTCATGGGACAGGGAACGAACACCGGGGAGCTGTTTTTT
>NA|TRBV2|many|TRBJ2-2
CASREQAYTGELFF
TGTGCCAGCAGGGAACAGGCATACACCGGGGAGCTGTTTTTT
>TRBD1|TRBV7-2|many|TRBJ1-5
CASSLAGGGSNQPQHF
TGTGCCAGCAGCTTAGCAGGGGGCGGCAGCAATCAGCCCCAGCATTTT
>NA|TRBV7-2|many|TRBJ2-1
CASTLSRQGPRYNEQFF
TGTGCCAGCACCCTTTCCAGGCAGGGCCCCCGCTACAATGAGCAGTTCTTC